This T cell receptor beta chain is from a study of blood T cell repertoires in COVID-19. Profiled with immunoSEQ multiplex PCR; TCRdb holds only in-frame clones, not every one. The sample shows hundreds of thousands of clones, about 82% of them seen only once. With 0 bases removed from V and 6 bases from J, the gap between germline ends came to 9 bases. The CDR3 is made up of 14 amino acids. Germline lookup yields CDR1 LNHDA and CDR2 SQIVND (reference sequence). This chain joins TRBV19 and TRBJ1-5; D remains unclear. The sample was peripheral blood. The origin of this receptor is an elderly woman with COVID-19, enrolled during active disease. In nucleotides, the CDR3 is TGTGCCAGTAGTATAGAGTTTTCAGGTCAGCCCCAGCATTTT. Encoded protein: CASSIEFSGQPQHF.